This TCR beta chain was profiled in a study of blood T cell repertoires in COVID-19. Study summary: The samples span acute and convalescent COVID-19 from the United States, Italy and Spain. The analysed material was cDNA or gDNA that came from T cells, B-cell-depleted T cells, or PBMCs.

Germline lookup yields CDR1 SQVTM and CDR2 ANQGSEA. Trimming took 3 bases from V and 6 from J, leaving 11 bases between them. This CDR3 spans 12 amino acids. Original processing methods: Amplification of reference gene primers was used by the study to estimate nucleated cell counts. This table comes from immunoSEQ multiplex PCR, and its TCRdb copy is limited to in-frame clones, with some not included. V and J calls and clone size are copied from that table; D and trimming were computed from the DNA. The sample carries about 45,000 clones, around 84% recorded once. J is TRBJ1-1 and V is TRBV29-1, with a tentative D call TRBD1 (6 bases). The sample was peripheral blood. The TCR sequence derives from a human donor in a cohort sampled during active COVID-19. In nucleotides, the CDR3 is TGCAGCGTTGATGGGGGCTCGCCTGAAGCTTTCTTT. It yields the protein CSVDGGSPEAFF.